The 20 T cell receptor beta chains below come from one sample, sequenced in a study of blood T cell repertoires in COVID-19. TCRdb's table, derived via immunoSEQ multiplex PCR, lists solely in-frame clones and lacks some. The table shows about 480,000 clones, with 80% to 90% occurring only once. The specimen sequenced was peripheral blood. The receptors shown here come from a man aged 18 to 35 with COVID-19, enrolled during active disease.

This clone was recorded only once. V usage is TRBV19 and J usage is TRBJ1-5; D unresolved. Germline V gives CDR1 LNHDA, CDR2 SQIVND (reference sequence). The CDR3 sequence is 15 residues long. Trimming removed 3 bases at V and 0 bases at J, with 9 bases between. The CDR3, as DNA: TGTGCCAGTAGTATTGTCGGGAATAGCAATCAGCCCCAGCATTTT. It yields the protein CASSIVGNSNQPQHF.

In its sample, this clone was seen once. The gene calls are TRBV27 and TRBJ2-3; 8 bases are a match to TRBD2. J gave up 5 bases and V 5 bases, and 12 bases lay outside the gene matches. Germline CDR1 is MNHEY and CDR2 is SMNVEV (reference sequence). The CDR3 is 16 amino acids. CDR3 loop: CASSLSRRGAGDTQYF. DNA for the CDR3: TGTGCCAGCAGTCTGTCCAGGCGGGGGGCTGGAGATACGCAGTATTTT.

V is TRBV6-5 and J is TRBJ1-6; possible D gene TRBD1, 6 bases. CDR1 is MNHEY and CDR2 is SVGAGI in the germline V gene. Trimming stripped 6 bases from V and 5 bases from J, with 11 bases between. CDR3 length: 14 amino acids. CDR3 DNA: TGTGCCAGCAGACGGACAGAAAATAATTCACCCCTCCACTTT. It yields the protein CASRRTENNSPLHF.

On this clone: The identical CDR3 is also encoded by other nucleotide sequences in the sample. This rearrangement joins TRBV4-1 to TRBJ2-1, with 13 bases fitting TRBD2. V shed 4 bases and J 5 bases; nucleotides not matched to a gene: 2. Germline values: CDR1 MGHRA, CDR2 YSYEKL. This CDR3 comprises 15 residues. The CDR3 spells CASSLGLAGDNEQFF. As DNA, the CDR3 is TGCGCCAGCAGCCTCGGACTAGCGGGAGACAATGAGCAGTTCTTC.

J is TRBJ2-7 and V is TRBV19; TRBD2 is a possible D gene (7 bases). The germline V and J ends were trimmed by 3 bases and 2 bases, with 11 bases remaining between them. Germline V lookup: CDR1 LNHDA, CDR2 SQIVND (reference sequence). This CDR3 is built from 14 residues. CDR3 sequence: CASSMTGGPYEQYF. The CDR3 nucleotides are TGTGCCAGTAGTATGACGGGGGGCCCCTACGAGCAGTACTTC.

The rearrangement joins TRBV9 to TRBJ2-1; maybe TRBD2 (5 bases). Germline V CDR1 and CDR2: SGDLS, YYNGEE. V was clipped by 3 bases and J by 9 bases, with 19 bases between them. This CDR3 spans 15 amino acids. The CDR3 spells CASSAEGSALGEQFF. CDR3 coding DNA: TGTGCCAGCAGCGCAGAGGGATCCGCCTTGGGTGAGCAGTTCTTC. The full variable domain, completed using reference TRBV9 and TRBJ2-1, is DSGVTQTPKHLITATGQRVTLRCSPRSGDLSVYWYQQSLDQGLQFLIQYYNGEERAKGNILERFSAQQFPDLHSELNLSSLELGDSALYFCASSAEGSALGEQFFGPGTRLTVL.

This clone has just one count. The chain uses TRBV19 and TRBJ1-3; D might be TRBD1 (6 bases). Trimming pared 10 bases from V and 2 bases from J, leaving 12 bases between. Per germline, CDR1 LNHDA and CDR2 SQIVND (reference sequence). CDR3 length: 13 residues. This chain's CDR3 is CATGTKTGNTIYF. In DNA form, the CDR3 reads TGTGCCACTGGGACAAAGACTGGAAACACCATATATTTT. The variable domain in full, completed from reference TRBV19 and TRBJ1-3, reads DGGITQSPKYLFRKEGQNVTLSCEQNLNHDAMYWYRQDPGQGLRLIYYSQIVNDFQKGDIAEGYSVSREKKESFPLTVTSAQKNPTAFYLCATGTKTGNTIYFGEGSWLTVV.

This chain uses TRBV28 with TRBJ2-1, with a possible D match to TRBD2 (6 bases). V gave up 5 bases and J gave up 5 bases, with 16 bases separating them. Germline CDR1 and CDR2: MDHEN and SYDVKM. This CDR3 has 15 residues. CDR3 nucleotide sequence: TGTGCCAGCAGTCCCCCGGGACTTAATAACAATGAGCAGTTCTTC. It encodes CASSPPGLNNNEQFF.

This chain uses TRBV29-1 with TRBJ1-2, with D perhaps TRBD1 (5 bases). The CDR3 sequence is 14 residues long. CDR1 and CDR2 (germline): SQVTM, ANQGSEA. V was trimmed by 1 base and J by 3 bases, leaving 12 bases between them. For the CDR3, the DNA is TGCAGCGTTGAAGGCGGGACGGGATACTATGGCTACACCTTC. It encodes CSVEGGTGYYGYTF. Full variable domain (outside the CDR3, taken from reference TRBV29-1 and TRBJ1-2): SAVISQKPSRDICQRGTSLTIQCQVDSQVTMMFWYRQQPGQSLTLIATANQGSEATYESGFVIDKFPISRPNLTFSTLTVSNMSPEDSSIYLCSVEGGTGYYGYTFGSGTRLTVV.

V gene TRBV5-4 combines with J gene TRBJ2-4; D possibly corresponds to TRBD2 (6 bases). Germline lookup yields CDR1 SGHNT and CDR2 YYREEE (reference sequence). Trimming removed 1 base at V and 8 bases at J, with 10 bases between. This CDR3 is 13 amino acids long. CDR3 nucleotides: TGTGCCAGCAGCTTGTCGGGGGTGGACATTCAGTACTTC. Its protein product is CASSLSGVDIQYF.

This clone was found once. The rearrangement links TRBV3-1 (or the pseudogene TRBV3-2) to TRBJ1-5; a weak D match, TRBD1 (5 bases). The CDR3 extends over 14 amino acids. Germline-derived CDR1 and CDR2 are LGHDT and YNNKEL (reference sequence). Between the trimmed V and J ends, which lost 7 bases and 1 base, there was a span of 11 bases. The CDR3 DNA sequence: TGTGCCAGCAATCAGGGCTTGAGCAATCAGCCCCAGCATTTT. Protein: CASNQGLSNQPQHF.

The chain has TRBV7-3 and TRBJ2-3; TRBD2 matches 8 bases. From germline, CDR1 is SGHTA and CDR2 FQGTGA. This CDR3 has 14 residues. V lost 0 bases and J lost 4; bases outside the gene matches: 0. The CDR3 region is CASSLTGRADTQYF. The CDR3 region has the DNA TGTGCCAGCAGCTTAACCGGGAGGGCAGATACGCAGTATTTT.

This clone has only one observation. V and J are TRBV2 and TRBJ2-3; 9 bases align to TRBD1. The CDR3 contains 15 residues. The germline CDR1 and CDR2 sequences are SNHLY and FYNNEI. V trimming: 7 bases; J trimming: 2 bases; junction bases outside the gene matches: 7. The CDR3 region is CASTHRGLFTDTQYF. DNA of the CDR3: TGTGCCAGCACGCACAGGGGGCTCTTCACAGATACGCAGTATTTT.

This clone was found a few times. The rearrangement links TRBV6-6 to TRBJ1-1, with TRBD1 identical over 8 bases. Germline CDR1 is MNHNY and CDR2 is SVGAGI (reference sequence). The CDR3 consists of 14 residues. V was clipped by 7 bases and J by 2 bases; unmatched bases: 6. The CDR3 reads CASKEQGDNTEAFF. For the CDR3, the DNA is TGTGCCAGCAAAGAACAGGGGGATAACACTGAAGCTTTCTTT.

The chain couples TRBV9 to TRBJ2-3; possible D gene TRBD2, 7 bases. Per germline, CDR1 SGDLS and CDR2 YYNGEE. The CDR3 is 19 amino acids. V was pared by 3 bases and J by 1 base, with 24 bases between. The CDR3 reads CASSEGTNWGGAGTDTQYF. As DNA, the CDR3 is TGTGCCAGCAGCGAGGGGACTAATTGGGGGGGCGCAGGCACAGATACGCAGTATTTT.

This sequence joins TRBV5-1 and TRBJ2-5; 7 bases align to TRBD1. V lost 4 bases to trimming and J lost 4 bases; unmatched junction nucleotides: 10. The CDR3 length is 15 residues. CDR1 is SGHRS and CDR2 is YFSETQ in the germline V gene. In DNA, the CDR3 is TGCGCCAGCAGCCCCTTCAGACAGGGAACAGAGACCCAGTACTTC. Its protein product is CASSPFRQGTETQYF.

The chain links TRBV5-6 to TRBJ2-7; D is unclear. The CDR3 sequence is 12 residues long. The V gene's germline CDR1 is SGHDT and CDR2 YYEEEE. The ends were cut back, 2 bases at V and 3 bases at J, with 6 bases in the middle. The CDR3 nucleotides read TGTGCCAGCAGCTTCCCAGGCTACGAGCAGTACTTC. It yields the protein CASSFPGYEQYF.

In nucleotides, the CDR3 is TGCAGCGTTTGGACAGGGGAGGGTCAGCCCCAGCATTTT. It is translated as CSVWTGEGQPQHF. The chain is built from TRBV29-1 and TRBJ1-5; 9 nucleotides align to TRBD1. The V gene end was trimmed by 5 bases and the J gene end by 6 bases; junction bases not matched to a gene: 5. The CDR3 is 13 amino acids. Germline V gene data show CDR1 as SQVTM and CDR2 as ANQGSEA.

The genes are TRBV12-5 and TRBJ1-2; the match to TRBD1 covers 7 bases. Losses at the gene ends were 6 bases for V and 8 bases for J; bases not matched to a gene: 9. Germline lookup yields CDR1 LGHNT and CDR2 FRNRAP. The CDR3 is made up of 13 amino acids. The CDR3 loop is CASGGQAGRGYTF. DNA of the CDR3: TGTGCTAGTGGAGGACAGGCCGGGCGCGGCTACACCTTC.

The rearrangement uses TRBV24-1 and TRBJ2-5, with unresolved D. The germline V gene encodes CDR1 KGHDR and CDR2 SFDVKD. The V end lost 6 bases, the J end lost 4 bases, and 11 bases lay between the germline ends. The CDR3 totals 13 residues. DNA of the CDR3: TGTGCCACCAGTTTAGCTGGTACAGAGACCCAGTACTTC. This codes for CATSLAGTETQYF.